The rows below give T cell receptor beta chains drawn from one sample of a study of blood T cell repertoires in COVID-19. Using immunoSEQ multiplex PCR, the repertoire was profiled, and TCRdb retains in-frame clones only, with some absent. The sample holds some 120,000 clones; 84% are singletons and the top ten take under 15%. Sequencing was carried out using peripheral blood. The receptor source for this set is a woman younger than 45 who had recovered from COVID-19. Each CDR3 is given with its conserved first and last residue. A D gene is named only where the DNA matches it firmly. Clone size is given for some rows only: seen once, a few or many times, or a class if the clone is expanded.

>NA|NA|TRBV6-1|TRBJ2-1
CASSEQGLLINEQFF
TGTGCCAGCAGTGAACAGGGACTCCTTATCAATGAGCAGTTCTTC
>NA|TRBD1|TRBV24-1|TRBJ2-7
CATSDSGQTEQYF
TGTGCCACCAGTGATTCGGGACAGACGGAACAGTACTTC
>NA|TRBD2|TRBV2|TRBJ2-3
CASKRLAGGPSSDTQYF
TGTGCCAGCAAAAGACTAGCGGGGGGGCCTTCTTCAGATACGCAGTATTTT
>NA|NA|TRBV10-1|TRBJ2-2
CASSTGTLNTGELFF
TGCGCCAGCAGTACCGGGACTCTAAACACCGGGGAGCTGTTTTTT
>once|TRBD1|TRBV12-5|TRBJ1-1
CASGFASGTGSFSLNTEAFF
TGTGCTAGTGGTTTTGCCTCCGGGACAGGCTCCTTTTCCCTTAACACTGAAGCTTTCTTT
>NA|TRBD2|TRBV11-2|TRBJ2-5
CASSLGSGRRGQETQYF
TGTGCCAGCAGCTTAGGTAGCGGGAGGCGGGGCCAAGAGACCCAGTACTTC
>NA|TRBD1|TRBV11-1|TRBJ2-1
CASSYPGQGYNEQFF
TGTGCCAGCAGTTATCCGGGACAGGGCTACAATGAGCAGTTCTTC
>NA|NA|TRBV6-5|TRBJ2-7
CASSYDSSYEQYF
TGTGCCAGCAGTTACGACAGCTCCTACGAGCAGTACTTC
>NA|NA|TRBV2|TRBJ1-6
CASIQALGSPLHF
TGTGCCAGCATCCAGGCGTTGGGTTCACCCCTCCACTTT
>NA|NA|TRBV6-1|TRBJ1-2
CASSETGYTGNRGYTF
TGTGCCAGCAGTGAAACGGGCTATACAGGGAATCGGGGCTACACCTTC
>NA|NA|TRBV7-8|TRBJ2-3
CASSGARTGGTDTQYF
TGTGCCAGCAGCGGAGCTCGGACCGGGGGCACAGATACGCAGTATTTT
>NA|NA|TRBV2|TRBJ2-1
CASSGERTASPGFF
TGTGCCAGCAGTGGAGAAAGGACAGCCTCACCTGGGTTCTTC
>once|NA|TRBV6-5|TRBJ2-7
CASRQAYEQYF
TGTGCCAGCAGACAGGCTTACGAGCAGTACTTC
>NA|TRBD2|TRBV5-5|TRBJ2-3
CASSLEASGGADTQYF
TGTGCCAGCAGCTTGGAGGCTAGCGGGGGGGCAGATACGCAGTATTTT
>NA|TRBD2|TRBV7-2|TRBJ2-1
CASSFTSGYNEQFF
TGTGCCAGCAGCTTCACTAGCGGGTACAATGAGCAGTTCTTC
>NA|NA|TRBV5-1|TRBJ1-2
CASSFGWGDYGYTF
TGCGCCAGCAGCTTCGGGTGGGGAGACTATGGCTACACCTTC
>NA|NA|TRBV18|TRBJ2-4
CASHPDSHRKNIQYF
TGTGCCAGCCACCCGGACAGCCACCGGAAGAACATTCAGTACTTC
>NA|TRBD1|TRBV27|TRBJ1-2
CASSPLQGAGGYTF
TGTGCCAGCAGTCCCCTACAGGGGGCAGGTGGCTACACCTTC
>NA|TRBD2|TRBV12-5|TRBJ2-1
CASGLLKRDKFF
TGTGCTAGTGGTTTGCTAAAGCGGGATAAGTTCTTC
>NA|NA|TRBV6-1|TRBJ2-3
CASSEEQGGGADTQYF
TGTGCCAGCAGTGAAGAACAGGGCGGGGGCGCAGATACGCAGTATTTT
>NA|NA|TRBV28|TRBJ1-4
CASSPLGAQGHKLFF
TGTGCCAGCAGTCCTTTGGGGGCGCAAGGGCATAAACTGTTTTTT
>NA|TRBD1|TRBV6-2/TRBV6-3|TRBJ2-7
CASSTGTAEHF
TGTGCCAGCAGTACAGGGACAGCCGAGCACTTC
>NA|NA|TRBV10-2|TRBJ2-6
CASSRQDSGANVLTF
TGCGCCAGCAGCCGACAGGACTCTGGGGCCAACGTCCTGACTTTC
>NA|NA|TRBV2|TRBJ2-7
CASKYAGAGYEQYF
TGTGCCAGCAAATATGCGGGGGCCGGGTACGAGCAGTACTTC
>once|NA|TRBV5-4|TRBJ1-1
CASSWNPGQKAFF
TGTGCCAGCAGCTGGAATCCTGGACAGAAAGCTTTCTTT
>NA|NA|TRBV27|TRBJ1-1
CASSPTGNTEAFF
TGTGCCAGCAGCCCCACAGGGAACACTGAAGCTTTCTTT